The clone carrying this TCR beta chain has a single count. The data stem from a study of CD8 T cells in Susac syndrome. The CDR3 has 14 amino acids. Trimming took off 4 bases at V and 4 bases at J, with 14 bases between the two ends. CDR1 DFQATT and CDR2 SNEGSKA come from the germline V gene (reference sequence). Random hexamers were used to reverse transcribe about 0.5 to 1 ug of RNA. From the immunoSEQ multiplex PCR reads, TCRdb called clonotypes with MiXCR, one entry per CDR3 protein. Counted here are around 130,000 distinct CDR3 sequences, roughly 95% occurring once; the ten biggest clones make up approximately 0.12%.

Source material: CD4+ T cells from PBMCs. The V gene is TRBV20-1, the J gene TRBJ1-5; a possible D gene is TRBD1 (5 bases). The receptor was isolated from a human donor with multiple sclerosis. The CDR3 region is CSATIGVSNQPQHF. The CDR3 DNA sequence: TGCAGTGCTACTATAGGGGTCTCAAATCAGCCCCAGCATTTT.